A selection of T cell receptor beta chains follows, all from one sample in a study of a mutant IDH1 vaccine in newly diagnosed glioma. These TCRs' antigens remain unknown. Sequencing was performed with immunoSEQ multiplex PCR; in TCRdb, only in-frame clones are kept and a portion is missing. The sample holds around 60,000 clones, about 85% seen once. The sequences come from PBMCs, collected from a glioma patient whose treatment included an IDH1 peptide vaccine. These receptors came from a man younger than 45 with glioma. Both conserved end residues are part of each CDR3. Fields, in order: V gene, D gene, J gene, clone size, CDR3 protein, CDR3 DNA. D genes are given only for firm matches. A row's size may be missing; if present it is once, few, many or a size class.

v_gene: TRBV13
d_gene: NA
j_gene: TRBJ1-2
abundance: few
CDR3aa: CASSLSYGGYTF
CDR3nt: TGTGCCAGCAGCTTATCGTATGGTGGCTACACCTTC

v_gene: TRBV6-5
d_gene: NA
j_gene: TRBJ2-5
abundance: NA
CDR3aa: CASSYLDQETQYF
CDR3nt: TGTGCCAGCAGTTACCTGGACCAAGAGACCCAGTACTTC

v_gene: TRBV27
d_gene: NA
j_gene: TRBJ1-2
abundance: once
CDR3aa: CASSLRGNYGYTF
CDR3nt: TGTGCCAGCAGTTTACGGGGTAACTATGGCTACACCTTC

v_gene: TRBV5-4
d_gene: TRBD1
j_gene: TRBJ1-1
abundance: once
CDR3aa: CASSLWTGGAGNTEAFF
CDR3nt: TGTGCCAGCAGCTTGTGGACAGGGGGCGCAGGGAACACTGAAGCTTTCTTT

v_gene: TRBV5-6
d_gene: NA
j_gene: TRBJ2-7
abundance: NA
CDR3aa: CASIGGNPYEQYF
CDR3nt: TGTGCCAGCATAGGGGGGAACCCCTACGAGCAGTACTTC

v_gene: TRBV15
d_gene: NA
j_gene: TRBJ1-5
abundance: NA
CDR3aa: CATSRVPGSWEPQHF
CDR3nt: TGTGCCACCAGCAGAGTTCCGGGGTCCTGGGAGCCCCAGCATTTT

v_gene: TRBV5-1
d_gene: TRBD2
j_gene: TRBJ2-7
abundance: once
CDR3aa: CASSYLAEGEQYF
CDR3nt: TGCGCCAGCAGCTATCTAGCGGAGGGAGAGCAGTACTTC

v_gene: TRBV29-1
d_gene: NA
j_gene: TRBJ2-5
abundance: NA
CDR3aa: CSVEMETQYF
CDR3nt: TGCAGCGTTGAAATGGAGACCCAGTACTTC

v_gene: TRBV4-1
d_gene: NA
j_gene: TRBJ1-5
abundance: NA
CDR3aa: CASSQEPLYSNQPQHF
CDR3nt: TGCGCCAGCAGCCAAGAGCCCCTCTATAGCAATCAGCCCCAGCATTTT

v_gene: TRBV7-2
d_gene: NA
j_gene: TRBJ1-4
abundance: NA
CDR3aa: CASSSLGAGYKAPEKLFF
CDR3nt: TGTGCCAGCAGCTCTCTGGGGGCGGGTTACAAGGCTCCTGAAAAACTGTTTTTT

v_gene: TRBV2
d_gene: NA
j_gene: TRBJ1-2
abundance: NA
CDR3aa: CASKTNSYGYTF
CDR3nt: TGTGCCAGCAAGACCAACAGCTATGGCTACACCTTC

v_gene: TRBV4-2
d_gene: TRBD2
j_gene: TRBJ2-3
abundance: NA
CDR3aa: CASSQYGGGGASDTQYF
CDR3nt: TGTGCCAGCAGCCAGTACGGCGGCGGGGGGGCATCAGATACGCAGTATTTT

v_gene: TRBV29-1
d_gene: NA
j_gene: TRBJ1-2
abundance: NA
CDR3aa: CSDREYRSYGYTF
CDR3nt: TGCAGCGACAGGGAGTATAGAAGCTATGGCTACACCTTC

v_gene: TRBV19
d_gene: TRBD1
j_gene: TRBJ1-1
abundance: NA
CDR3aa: CASGTGGNTEAFF
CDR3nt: TGTGCCAGTGGGACAGGGGGTAACACTGAAGCTTTCTTT

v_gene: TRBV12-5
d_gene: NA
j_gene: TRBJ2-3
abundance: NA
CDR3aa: CASGFHLETGTSTDTQYF
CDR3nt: TGTGCTAGTGGTTTCCACCTCGAGACAGGGACTAGCACAGATACGCAGTATTTT

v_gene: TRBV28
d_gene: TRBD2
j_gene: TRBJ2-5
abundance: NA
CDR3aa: CASSLSVAGGQETQYF
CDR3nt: TGTGCCAGCAGTTTAAGCGTAGCGGGGGGCCAAGAGACCCAGTACTTC

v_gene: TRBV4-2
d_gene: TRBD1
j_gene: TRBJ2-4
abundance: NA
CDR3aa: CASSQGETGNIQYF
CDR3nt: TGTGCCAGCAGCCAAGGCGAGACAGGGAACATTCAGTACTTC

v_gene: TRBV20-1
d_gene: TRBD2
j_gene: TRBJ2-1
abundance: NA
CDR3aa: CSARALAGKFF
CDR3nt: TGCAGTGCTAGAGCGTTAGCGGGGAAGTTCTTC

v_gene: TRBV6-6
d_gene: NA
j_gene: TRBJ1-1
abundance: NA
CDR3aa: CASSSLESTEAFF
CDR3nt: TGTGCCAGCAGTTCCCTAGAGAGCACTGAAGCTTTCTTT

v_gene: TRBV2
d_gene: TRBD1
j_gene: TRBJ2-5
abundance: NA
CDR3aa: CASSGQGARETQYF
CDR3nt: TGTGCCAGCAGCGGACAGGGGGCAAGGGAGACCCAGTACTTC

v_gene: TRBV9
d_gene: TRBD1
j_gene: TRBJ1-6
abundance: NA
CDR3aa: CASSQEGTGSSPLHF
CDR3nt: TGTGCCAGCAGCCAGGAAGGGACAGGGTCATCACCCCTCCACTTT

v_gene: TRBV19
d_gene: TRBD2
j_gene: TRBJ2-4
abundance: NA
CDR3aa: CASTTPLGREGENIQYF
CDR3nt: TGTGCCAGTACCACCCCCTTGGGAAGGGAGGGAGAAAACATTCAGTACTTC

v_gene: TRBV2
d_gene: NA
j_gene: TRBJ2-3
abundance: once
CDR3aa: CASSVGTVFSTDTQYF
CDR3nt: TGTGCCAGCAGTGTGGGGACGGTCTTTTCCACAGATACGCAGTATTTT

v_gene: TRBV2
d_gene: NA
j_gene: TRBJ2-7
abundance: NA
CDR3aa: CASNQQVTYEQYF
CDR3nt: TGTGCCAGCAATCAACAGGTAACCTACGAGCAGTACTTC

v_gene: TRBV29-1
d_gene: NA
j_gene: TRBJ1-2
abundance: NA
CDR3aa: CSTRGGGDYGYTF
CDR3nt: TGCAGCACCCGCGGGGGAGGGGACTATGGCTACACCTTC

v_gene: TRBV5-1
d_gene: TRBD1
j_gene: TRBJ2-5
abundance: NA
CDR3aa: CASSLAGRGETQYF
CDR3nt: TGCGCCAGCAGCTTGGCGGGCAGGGGGGAGACCCAGTACTTC

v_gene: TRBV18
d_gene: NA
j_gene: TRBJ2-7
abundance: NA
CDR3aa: CASSPPDSTYEQYF
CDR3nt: TGTGCCAGCTCACCACCCGACAGTACCTACGAGCAGTACTTC

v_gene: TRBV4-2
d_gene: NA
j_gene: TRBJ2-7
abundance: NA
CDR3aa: CASSQDRAGATYEQYF
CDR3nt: TGTGCCAGCAGCCAAGATCGGGCAGGCGCAACCTACGAGCAGTACTTC

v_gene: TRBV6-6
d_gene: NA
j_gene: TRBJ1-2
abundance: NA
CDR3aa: CASSYDVGYTF
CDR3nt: TGTGCCAGCAGTTACGATGTTGGCTACACCTTC

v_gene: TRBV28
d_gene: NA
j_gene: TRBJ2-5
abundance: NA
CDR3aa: CASSLFVPTKETQYF
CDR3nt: TGTGCCAGCAGTTTATTCGTCCCGACGAAAGAGACCCAGTACTTC

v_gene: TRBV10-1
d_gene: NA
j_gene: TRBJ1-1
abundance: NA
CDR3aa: CASSSGALEAFF
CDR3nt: TGCGCCAGCAGTTCAGGGGCCCTTGAAGCTTTCTTT

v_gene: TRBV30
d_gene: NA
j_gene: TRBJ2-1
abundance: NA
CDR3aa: CAWSRDTLYNEQFF
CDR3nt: TGTGCCTGGAGTCGTGACACGCTATACAATGAGCAGTTCTTC

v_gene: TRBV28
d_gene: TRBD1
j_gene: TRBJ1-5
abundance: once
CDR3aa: CASSTGQGINQPQHF
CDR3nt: TGTGCCAGCAGTACGGGACAGGGGATCAATCAGCCCCAGCATTTT

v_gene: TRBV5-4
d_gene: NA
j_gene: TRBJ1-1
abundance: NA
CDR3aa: CASSFPRGLMNTEAFF
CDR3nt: TGTGCCAGCAGCTTCCCGAGGGGCCTAATGAACACTGAAGCTTTCTTT

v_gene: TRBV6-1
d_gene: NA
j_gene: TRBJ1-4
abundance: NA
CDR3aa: CASSEALGSNLSKLFF
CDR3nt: TGTGCCAGCAGTGAAGCCCTGGGGTCAAATTTATCAAAACTGTTTTTT

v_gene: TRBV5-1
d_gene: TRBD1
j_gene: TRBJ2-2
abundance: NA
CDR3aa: CASSRTGGDTGELFF
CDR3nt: TGCGCCAGCAGCCGTACAGGGGGCGACACCGGGGAGCTGTTTTTT

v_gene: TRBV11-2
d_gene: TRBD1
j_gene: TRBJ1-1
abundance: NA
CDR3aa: CASSLTDRANTEAFF
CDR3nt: TGTGCCAGCAGCTTAACAGACAGGGCGAACACTGAAGCTTTCTTT

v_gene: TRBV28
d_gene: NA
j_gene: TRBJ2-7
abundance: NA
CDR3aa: CASSLSGGSYEQYF
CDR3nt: TGTGCCAGCAGTTTATCTGGGGGCTCCTACGAGCAGTACTTC

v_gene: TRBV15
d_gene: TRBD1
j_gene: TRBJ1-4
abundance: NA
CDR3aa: CATSEGAGNEKLFF
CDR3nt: TGTGCCACCAGCGAGGGGGCCGGTAATGAAAAACTGTTTTTT

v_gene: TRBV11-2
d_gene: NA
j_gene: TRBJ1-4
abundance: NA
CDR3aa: CASSLGFGAAKLFF
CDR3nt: TGTGCCAGCAGCTTAGGTTTTGGGGCAGCAAAACTGTTTTTT

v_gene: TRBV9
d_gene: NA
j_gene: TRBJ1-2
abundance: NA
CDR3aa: CASSAGGYYGYTF
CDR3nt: TGTGCCAGCAGCGCGGGCGGTTACTATGGCTACACCTTC

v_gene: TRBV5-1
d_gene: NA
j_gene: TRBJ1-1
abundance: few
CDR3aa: CASSLFSSAAGTGTEAFF
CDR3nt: TGCGCCAGCAGCTTGTTTAGTTCTGCGGCCGGTACCGGCACTGAAGCTTTCTTT

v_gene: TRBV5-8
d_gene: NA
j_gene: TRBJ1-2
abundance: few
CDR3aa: CASSPLQYFTVGYTF
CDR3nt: TGTGCCAGCAGCCCTCTACAGTATTTTACGGTGGGCTACACCTTC

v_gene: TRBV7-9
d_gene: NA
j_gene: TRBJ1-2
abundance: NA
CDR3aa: CASSLSSATSGYTF
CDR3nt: TGTGCCAGCAGCTTATCTTCTGCGACCAGTGGCTACACCTTC

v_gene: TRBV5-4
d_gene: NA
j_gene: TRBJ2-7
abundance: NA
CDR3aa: CASSLRTTPYEQYF
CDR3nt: TGTGCCAGCAGCTTGCGGACAACCCCCTACGAGCAGTACTTC

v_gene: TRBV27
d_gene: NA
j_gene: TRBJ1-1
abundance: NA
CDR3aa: CASSFNRHAGYTEAFF
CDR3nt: TGTGCCAGCAGTTTTAACCGCCACGCAGGGTACACTGAAGCTTTCTTT

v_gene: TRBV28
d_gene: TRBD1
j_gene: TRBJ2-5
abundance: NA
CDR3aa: CASSTLGQGKTQYF
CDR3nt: TGTGCCAGCAGCACATTGGGACAGGGGAAGACCCAGTACTTC

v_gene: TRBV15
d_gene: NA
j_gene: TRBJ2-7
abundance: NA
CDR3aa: CATSGRHSYEQYF
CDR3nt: TGTGCCACCAGCGGCCGACATTCCTACGAGCAGTACTTC

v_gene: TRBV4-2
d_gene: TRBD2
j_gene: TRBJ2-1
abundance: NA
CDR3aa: CASSPAGLAGGPFEQFF
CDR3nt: TGTGCCAGCAGCCCCGCGGGGCTAGCGGGGGGGCCCTTTGAGCAGTTCTTC

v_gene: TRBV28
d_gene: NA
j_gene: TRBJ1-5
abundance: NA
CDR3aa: CASSLGRGGQPQHF
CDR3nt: TGTGCCAGCAGTTTGGGGAGGGGGGGGCAGCCCCAGCATTTT

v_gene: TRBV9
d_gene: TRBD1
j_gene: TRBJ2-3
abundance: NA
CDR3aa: CASSVGRGTGVTDTQYF
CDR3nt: TGTGCCAGCAGCGTAGGTCGTGGAACAGGGGTGACAGATACGCAGTATTTT

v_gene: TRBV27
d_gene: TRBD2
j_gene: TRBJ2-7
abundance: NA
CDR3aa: CASSLRTSGGNSYEQYF
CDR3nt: TGTGCCAGCAGTTTAAGGACTAGCGGGGGAAACTCCTACGAGCAGTACTTC

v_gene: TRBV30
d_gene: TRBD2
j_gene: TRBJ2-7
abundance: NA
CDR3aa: CAWTGLAGFSYEQYF
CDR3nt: TGTGCCTGGACGGGACTAGCGGGGTTCTCCTACGAGCAGTACTTC

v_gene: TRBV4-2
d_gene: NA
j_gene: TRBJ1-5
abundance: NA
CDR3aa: CASSQQEDSNQPQHF
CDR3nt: TGTGCCAGCAGCCAACAAGAAGATAGCAATCAGCCCCAGCATTTT